This passage covers 2 T cell receptor beta chains from one sample sequenced in a study of vaccination and CD4 T cells after COVID-19 (dated 2022 in TCRdb). Libraries were constructed by PCR. The run used an Illumina iSeq 100. DNA from cultured CD4+ T cells was subjected to TCR sequencing with the Oncomine TCR Beta short-read assay at the Johns Hopkins FTIC core. Starting from the raw public reads, TCRdb applied fastp trimming at Q25, assembled clones with MiXCR and retained in-frame beta chains. One record per CDR3 amino acid sequence lists the most common genes and DNA. This sample has over 10,000 distinct CDR3 sequences in its table, and around 59% of those were observed once. Of the sample, 9.5% to 15% is held by the ten largest clones. The treatment or condition label, as the study defines it: approximately nine-day PBMC culture with coronavirus spike peptide pools or control peptides (ViraFEST assay).

These receptors' targets are unknown. The specimen sequenced was CD4+ T cells from blood, cultured in vitro. The receptors originated from a human donor who had recovered from COVID-19.

The genes are TRBV6-2 or TRBV6-3 and TRBJ2-3; TRBD2 aligns across 11 bases. Germline trimming cut 2 bases from V and 9 bases from J; bases unmatched to any gene: 4. This CDR3 contains 14 residues. Germline V gene sequence: CDR1 MNHEY, CDR2 SVGEGT. This CDR3 is CASSYVAGGRTQYF. CDR3 nucleotide sequence: TGTGCCAGCAGTTACGTAGCGGGAGGGCGGACGCAGTATTTT.

This chain uses TRBV15 with TRBJ2-5; D is possibly TRBD2 (6 bases). This CDR3 has 17 residues. Trimming cost V 4 bases and J 4 bases, with 22 bases left between them. CDR1 and CDR2 (germline): LNHNV, YYDKDF (reference sequence). CDR3 sequence (DNA): TGTGCCACCAGCAAGACCCCCGGGACTGGGTTTGGAGAGACCCAGTACTTC. Its translation is CATSKTPGTGFGETQYF.